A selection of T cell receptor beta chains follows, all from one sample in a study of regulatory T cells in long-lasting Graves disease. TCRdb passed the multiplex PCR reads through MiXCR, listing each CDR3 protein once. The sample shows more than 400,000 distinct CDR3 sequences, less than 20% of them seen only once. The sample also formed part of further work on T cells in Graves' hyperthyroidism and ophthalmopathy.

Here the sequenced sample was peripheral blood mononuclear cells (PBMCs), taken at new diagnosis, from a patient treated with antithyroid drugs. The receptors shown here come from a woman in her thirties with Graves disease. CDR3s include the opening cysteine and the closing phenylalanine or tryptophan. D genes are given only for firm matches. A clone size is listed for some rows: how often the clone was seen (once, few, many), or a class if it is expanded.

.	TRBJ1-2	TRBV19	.	CASTMGSANYGYTF	TGTGCCAGTACCATGGGGAGCGCTAACTATGGCTACACCTTC
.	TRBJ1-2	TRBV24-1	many	CATSDNINYGYTF	TGTGCCACCAGTGATAACATAAACTATGGCTACACCTTC
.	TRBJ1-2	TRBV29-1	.	CSAGTLDRKNYGYTF	TGCAGCGCTGGGACCTTGGATCGCAAGAACTATGGCTACACCTTC
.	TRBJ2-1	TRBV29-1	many	CSVGRAAGYNEQFF	TGCAGCGTTGGTAGGGCGGCGGGTTACAATGAGCAGTTCTTC
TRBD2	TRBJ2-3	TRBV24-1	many	CATSLGGGSLPDTQYF	TGTGCCACCAGCTTAGGTGGCGGGAGCCTCCCAGATACGCAGTATTTT
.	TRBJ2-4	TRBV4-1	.	CANSQEGTAKNIQYF	TGCGCCAACAGCCAAGAAGGGACAGCCAAAAACATTCAGTACTTC
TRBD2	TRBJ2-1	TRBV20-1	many	CSAAGTSGENEQFF	TGCAGTGCTGCCGGGACTAGCGGAGAAAATGAGCAGTTCTTC
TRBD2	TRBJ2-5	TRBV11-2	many	CASSLALAGEPETQYF	TGTGCCAGCAGCTTAGCCTTAGCGGGAGAACCCGAGACCCAGTACTTC
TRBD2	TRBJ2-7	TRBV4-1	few	CASSPGRGTSGRVNEQYF	TGCGCCAGCAGCCCGGGGAGGGGGACTAGCGGGAGGGTAAACGAGCAGTACTTC
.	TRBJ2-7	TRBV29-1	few	CSVEDRQSYEQYF	TGCAGCGTTGAAGATCGCCAGTCCTACGAGCAGTACTTC
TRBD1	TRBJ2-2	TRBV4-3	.	CASSLWDSNTGELFF	TGCGCCAGCAGCCTTTGGGACAGTAACACCGGGGAGCTGTTTTTT
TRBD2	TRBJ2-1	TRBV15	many	CATSVGLAGINEQFF	TGTGCCACCAGCGTGGGACTAGCGGGTATCAATGAGCAGTTCTTC
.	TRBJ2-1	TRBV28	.	CASRLGAPYGGRNEQLF	TGTGCCAGCAGGTTAGGGGCCCCTTATGGGGGGCGTAATGAGCAGCTCTTC
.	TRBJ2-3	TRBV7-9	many	CASSFRQEHTDTQYF	TGTGCCAGCAGCTTCCGACAGGAACATACAGATACGCAGTATTTT
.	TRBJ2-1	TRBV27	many	CASSYSDSYNEQFF	TGTGCCAGCAGTTATAGCGACTCCTACAATGAGCAGTTCTTC
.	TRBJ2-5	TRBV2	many	CASSDPGTQYF	TGTGCCAGCAGTGACCCCGGGACCCAGTACTTC
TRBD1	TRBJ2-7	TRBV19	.	CASSIYGQGSYEQYF	TGTGCCAGTAGTATTTATGGACAGGGGTCCTACGAGCAGTACTTC
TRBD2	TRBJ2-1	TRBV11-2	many	CASSYRLAGGKGYNEQFF	TGTGCCAGCAGCTATCGACTAGCGGGAGGGAAGGGATACAATGAGCAGTTCTTC
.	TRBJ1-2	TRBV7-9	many	CASSLSTAVGESTF	TGTGCCAGCAGCTTATCCACCGCCGTGGGGGAAAGCACCTTC
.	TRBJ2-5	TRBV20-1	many	CSAAQDYQETQYF	TGCAGTGCTGCTCAGGACTACCAAGAGACCCAGTACTTC
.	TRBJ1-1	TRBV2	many	CASSPRFVTEAFF	TGTGCCAGCAGCCCCAGGTTTGTAACTGAAGCTTTCTTT
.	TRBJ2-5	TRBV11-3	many	CASSAGSKETQYF	TGTGCCAGCAGCGCAGGGAGTAAAGAGACCCAGTACTTC
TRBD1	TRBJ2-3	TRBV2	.	CASSVGQGGTDTQYF	TGTGCCAGCAGTGTGGGACAGGGTGGCACAGATACGCAGTATTTT
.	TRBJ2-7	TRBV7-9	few	CAGSLGQGTYEQYF	TGTGCCGGCAGCTTAGGGCAGGGGACCTACGAGCAGTACTTC
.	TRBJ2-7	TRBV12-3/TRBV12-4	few	CASSPGQGNGEQYF	TGTGCCAGCAGTCCGGGACAAGGTAATGGCGAGCAGTACTTC
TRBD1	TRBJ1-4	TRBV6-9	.	CASSYSGQGMREKLFF	TGTGCCAGCAGTTACTCTGGACAGGGGATGCGTGAAAAACTGTTTTTT
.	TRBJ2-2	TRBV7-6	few	CASSLGFGTGELFF	TGTGCCAGCAGCTTAGGGTTTGGCACCGGGGAGCTGTTTTTT
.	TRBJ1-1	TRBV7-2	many	CASSQLMNTEAFF	TGTGCCAGCAGCCAACTAATGAACACTGAAGCTTTCTTT
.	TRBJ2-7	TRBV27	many	CASSFEENSYEQYF	TGTGCCAGCAGTTTTGAGGAAAACTCCTACGAGCAGTACTTC
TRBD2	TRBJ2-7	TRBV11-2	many	CASSLRLANTEQYF	TGTGCCAGCAGCCTGAGACTAGCTAATACCGAGCAGTACTTC
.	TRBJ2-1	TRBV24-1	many	CATSDLHFDEQFF	TGTGCCACCAGTGATTTGCATTTCGATGAGCAGTTCTTC
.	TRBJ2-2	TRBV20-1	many	CSAREYPGQNTGELFF	TGCAGTGCTAGAGAATATCCGGGGCAGAACACCGGGGAGCTGTTTTTT
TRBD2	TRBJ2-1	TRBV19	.	CASSMIGWEGLSRINEQFF	TGTGCCAGTAGCATGATTGGGTGGGAGGGCCTTTCCCGTATCAATGAGCAGTTCTTC
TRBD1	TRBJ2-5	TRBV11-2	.	CASSPVGQHQETQYF	TGTGCCAGCAGCCCAGTGGGACAGCACCAAGAGACCCAGTACTTC
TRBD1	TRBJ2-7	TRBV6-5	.	CASSYSTAGGYEQYF	TGTGCCAGCAGTTACTCGACGGCAGGGGGCTACGAGCAGTACTTC
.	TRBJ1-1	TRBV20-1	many	CSAREDGWGQAFF	TGCAGTGCTAGAGAAGATGGTTGGGGGCAAGCTTTCTTT
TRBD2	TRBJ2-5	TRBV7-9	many	CASSLGLAGETQYF	TGTGCCAGCAGTTTGGGACTAGCAGGAGAGACCCAGTACTTC